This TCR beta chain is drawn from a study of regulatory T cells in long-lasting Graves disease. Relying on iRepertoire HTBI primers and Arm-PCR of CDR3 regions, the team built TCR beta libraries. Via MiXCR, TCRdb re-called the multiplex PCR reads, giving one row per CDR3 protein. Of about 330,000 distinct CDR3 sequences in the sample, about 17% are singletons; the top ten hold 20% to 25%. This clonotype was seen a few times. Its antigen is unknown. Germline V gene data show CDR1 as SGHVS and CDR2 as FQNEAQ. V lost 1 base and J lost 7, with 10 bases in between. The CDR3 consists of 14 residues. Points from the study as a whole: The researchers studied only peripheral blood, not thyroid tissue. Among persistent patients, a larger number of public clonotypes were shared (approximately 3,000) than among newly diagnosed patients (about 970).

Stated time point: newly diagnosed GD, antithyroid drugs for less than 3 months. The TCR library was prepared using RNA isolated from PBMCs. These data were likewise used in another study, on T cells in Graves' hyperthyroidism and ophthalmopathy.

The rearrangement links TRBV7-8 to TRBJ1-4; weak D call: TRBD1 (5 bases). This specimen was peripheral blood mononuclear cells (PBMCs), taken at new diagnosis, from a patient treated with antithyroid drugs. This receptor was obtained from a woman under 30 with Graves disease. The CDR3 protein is CASSLGAGPEKLFF. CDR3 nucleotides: TGTGCCAGCAGCTTAGGGGCAGGGCCTGAAAAACTGTTTTTT.